One and the same sample provided the 31 T cell receptor beta chains below, sequenced in a study of blood T cell repertoires in COVID-19. Sequencing was performed with immunoSEQ multiplex PCR; in TCRdb, only in-frame clones are kept and a portion is missing. The table has about 250,000 clones, just under 85% seen once; the top ten hold nearly 9%. Sequenced input: peripheral blood. The receptors originated from a man at least 80 years old with acute or convalescent COVID-19.

The sample holds one count of this clone. The V call is TRBV25-1, the J call TRBJ2-2, with D possibly TRBD2 on 5 matching bases. Germline lookup yields CDR1 MGHDK and CDR2 SYGVNS. This CDR3 contains 14 residues. The V end lost 3 bases, the J end lost 7 bases, and 12 bases lay between the germline ends. The CDR3 region has the DNA TGTGCCAGCAGTGATCCGGGAAGTATCGGGGAGCTGTTTTTT. Its protein product is CASSDPGSIGELFF. The full variable domain, its missing parts supplied by reference TRBV25-1 and TRBJ2-2, is EADIYQTPRYLVIGTGKKITLECSQTMGHDKMYWYQQDPGMELHLIHYSYGVNSTEKGDLSSESTVSRIRTEHFPLTLESARPSHTSQYLCASSDPGSIGELFFGEGSRLTVL.

This chain joins TRBV5-1 and TRBJ2-3, with TRBD2 matching over 8 bases. The V segment lost 0 bases and the J segment 9 bases; nucleotides outside the gene matches: 6. The CDR3 runs 14 residues. The germline V gene encodes CDR1 SGHRS and CDR2 YFSETQ. Here the CDR3 reads CASSLEAGVGTQYF. The CDR3 bases are TGCGCCAGCAGCTTGGAAGCGGGAGTAGGGACGCAGTATTTT.

The chain recombines TRBV3-1 (or the pseudogene TRBV3-2) with TRBJ2-5; 8 bases line up with TRBD2. With V trimmed by 3 bases and J by 1 base, 7 bases remained unmatched. This CDR3 comprises 16 residues. Germline lookup yields CDR1 LGHDT and CDR2 YNNKEL (reference sequence). In DNA, the CDR3 is TGTGCCAGCAGCCAGGGATTACTAGCGGTCCAAGAGACCCAGTACTTC. Its protein is CASSQGLLAVQETQYF.

The chain couples TRBV3-1 (or the pseudogene TRBV3-2) to TRBJ2-7; maybe TRBD1 (5 bases). In germline, CDR1 is LGHDT, CDR2 YNNKEL (reference sequence). The V end was cut by 5 bases, the J end by 1 base, with 15 bases between. The CDR3 totals 15 residues. This CDR3 reads CASSARRQGSYEQYF. The CDR3 nucleotides are TGTGCCAGCAGCGCAAGGCGGCAGGGATCCTACGAGCAGTACTTC.

The rearrangement uses TRBV6-5 and TRBJ2-7; D possibly corresponds to TRBD2 (5 bases). The CDR3 has 14 amino acids. Germline V gives CDR1 MNHEY, CDR2 SVGAGI. The germline V and J ends were trimmed by 10 bases and 0 bases, with 16 bases remaining between them. CDR3 residues: CATARGRSSYEQYF. For the CDR3, the DNA is TGTGCCACCGCCCGGGGTCGCAGCTCCTACGAGCAGTACTTC.

V and J are TRBV6-5 and TRBJ1-4, with TRBD1 matching over 10 bases. After removal of 4 bases from V and 0 bases from J, the junction contained 2 bases not matched to a gene. The CDR3 is 16 amino acids. Germline V lookup: CDR1 MNHEY, CDR2 SVGAGI. The CDR3 spells CASSWDRGATNEKLFF. In DNA form, the CDR3 reads TGTGCCAGCAGTTGGGACAGGGGAGCAACTAATGAAAAACTGTTTTTT.

A single count supports this clone. The rearrangement links TRBV7-2 to TRBJ1-5; 9 bases map to TRBD1. Looked up from germline, CDR1 is SGHTA and CDR2 is FQGNSA. This CDR3 spans 15 amino acids. Trimming at V came to 4 bases and at J to 2 bases, leaving 3 bases not matched to a gene. CDR3 sequence (DNA): TGTGCCAGCAGCTATCGGACAGGGGGCAATCAGCCCCAGCATTTT. Encoded protein: CASSYRTGGNQPQHF.

The chain joins TRBV5-8 to TRBJ2-1; TRBD1 might be the D (7 bases). This CDR3 has 17 residues. Trimming cost V 2 bases and J 0 bases, with 15 bases left between them. CDR1 is SGHTS, CDR2 YDEGEE, per germline. CDR3 sequence (DNA): TGTGCCAGCAGCTTTCACGCGGGGACAGCCTCCTACAATGAGCAGTTCTTC. Translation: CASSFHAGTASYNEQFF.

The V and J genes are TRBV21-1 and TRBJ2-1; the D call TRBD2 from the table was never checked on the DNA. TRBV21-1 is a pseudogene locus. The CDR3 length is 12 residues. The CDR3: CASSKLYNEQFF. The DNA of the CDR3 is TGTGCCAGCAGCAAACTGTACAATGAGCAGTTCTTC.

This chain connects TRBV18 to TRBJ2-1; TRBD1 matches 9 bases. This CDR3 is built from 15 residues. The V gene end was trimmed by 6 bases and the J gene end by 6 bases; junction bases not matched to a gene: 9. Germline CDR1 KGHSH, CDR2 LQKENI. The CDR3 sequence is CASSPGTGSTNEQFF. CDR3 coding DNA: TGTGCCAGCTCGCCCGGGACAGGGTCCACCAATGAGCAGTTCTTC. The whole variable domain, filled in from reference TRBV18 and TRBJ2-1, reads NAGVMQNPRHLVRRRGQEARLRCSPMKGHSHVYWYRQLPEEGLKFMVYLQKENIIDESGMPKERFSAEFPKEGPSILRIQQVVRGDSAAYFCASSPGTGSTNEQFFGPGTRLTVL.

The chain recombines TRBV7-9 with TRBJ1-1; D unresolved. Germline CDR1 SEHNR, CDR2 FQNEAQ (reference sequence). This CDR3 contains 14 residues. V was shortened by 5 bases and J by 1 base, with 11 bases between the two germline ends. CDR3 nucleotides: TGTGCCAGCAGCCAACAGAGTGGGAACACTGAAGCTTTCTTT. Amino acid sequence: CASSQQSGNTEAFF.

The chain links TRBV6-5 to TRBJ1-1; perhaps TRBD1 as D (5 bases). The germline V and J ends were trimmed by 0 bases and 4 bases, with 12 bases remaining between them. The CDR3 length is 15 residues. Germline CDR1 is MNHEY and CDR2 is SVGAGI. CDR3: CASSYSNGGPTEAFF. The CDR3 DNA reads as TGTGCCAGCAGTTACTCTAACGGGGGTCCCACTGAAGCTTTCTTT.

This chain uses TRBV30 with TRBJ1-1; 7 bases map to TRBD1. This CDR3 comprises 15 residues. The germline V gene encodes CDR1 GTSNPN and CDR2 SVGIG (reference sequence). With V trimmed by 4 bases and J by 0 bases, 8 bases remained unmatched. CDR3: CAWTGGTFMNTEAFF. CDR3 bases: TGTGCCTGGACAGGGGGGACCTTCATGAACACTGAAGCTTTCTTT.

This clone occurred once. The genes are TRBV11-2 and TRBJ2-2; 8 nucleotides line up with TRBD1. Looked up from germline, CDR1 is SGHAT and CDR2 is FQNNGV. After removal of 2 bases from V and 3 bases from J, the junction contained 11 bases not matched to a gene. CDR3 length: 18 amino acids. The CDR3 DNA is TGTGCCAGCAGCTTACGACCTTGGACAGGGTCAGACACCGGGGAGCTGTTTTTT. As protein: CASSLRPWTGSDTGELFF.

This clone was counted once. The chain joins TRBV5-6 to TRBJ1-5, with 9 positions matching TRBD1. The CDR3 spans 19 residues. The V and J ends lost 2 bases and 0 bases, in that order; junction bases with no gene match: 12. Germline V gene sequence: CDR1 SGHDT, CDR2 YYEEEE. This CDR3 is CASSLYRDRDLFSNQPQHF. The CDR3 DNA sequence: TGTGCCAGCAGCTTATACCGGGACAGGGACCTTTTTAGCAATCAGCCCCAGCATTTT.

The chain links TRBV24-1 to TRBJ2-2, with TRBD1 as a possible D gene (5 bases). V lost 7 bases, J lost 5 bases, and 7 bases lay in between. Germline-derived CDR1 and CDR2 are KGHDR and SFDVKD. The CDR3 contains 12 residues. CDR3 coding DNA: TGTGCCACCAGAAGGGGAACCGGGGAGCTGTTTTTT. Translation: CATRRGTGELFF.

The chain employs TRBV10-1 and TRBJ1-5; TRBD1 agrees at 12 bases. The CDR3 has 15 residues. V shed 7 bases and J 6 bases; nucleotides not matched to a gene: 7. Germline V gene sequence: CDR1 WNHNN, CDR2 SYGVQD (reference sequence). The CDR3 coding sequence is TGCGCCAGCAACCCGGGACAGGGGGCATGTCAGCCCCAGCATTTT. Its protein is CASNPGQGACQPQHF.

The chain has TRBV3-1 (or the pseudogene TRBV3-2) and TRBJ2-7; D might be TRBD2 (5 bases). The CDR3 has 14 residues. V was cut by 0 bases and J by 9 bases, with 15 bases left in between. Germline V CDR1 and CDR2: LGHDT, YNNKEL (reference sequence). Written as DNA, the CDR3 is TGTGCCAGCAGCCAAGACCACCGGACTTTGGGGCAGTACTTC. Protein product: CASSQDHRTLGQYF.

This chain links TRBV12-5 with TRBJ2-1; D not resolved. The CDR3 totals 11 residues. Germline CDR1 and CDR2: LGHNT and FRNRAP. V was trimmed by 1 base and J by 9 bases, leaving 4 bases between them. The CDR3 loop is CASGLGLEQFF. In DNA, the CDR3 is TGTGCTAGTGGTTTGGGGCTTGAGCAGTTCTTC.

This chain uses TRBV3-1 (or the pseudogene TRBV3-2) with TRBJ2-1, with 12 bases lining up with TRBD1. V lost 4 bases and J lost 4; bases outside the gene matches: 8. The CDR3 totals 17 residues. Germline V gives CDR1 LGHDT, CDR2 YNNKEL (reference sequence). The CDR3 region is CASSRRPGQGAYNEQFF. As DNA, the CDR3 is TGTGCCAGCAGCCGTCGCCCGGGACAGGGGGCGTACAATGAGCAGTTCTTC.

The chain has TRBV28 and TRBJ1-3; weak D call: TRBD1 (6 bases). Germline assignment: CDR1 MDHEN and CDR2 SYDVKM. The CDR3 length is 17 residues. Trimming pared 5 bases from V and 0 bases from J, leaving 17 bases between. In DNA, the CDR3 is TGTGCCAGCAGTCGTAACAGGGACAACCGCTCTGGAAACACCATATATTTT. Protein sequence: CASSRNRDNRSGNTIYF.

The chain's CDR3 is CASSITSSGASTDTQYF. In DNA form, the CDR3 reads TGTGCCAGTAGTATAACGTCCAGCGGGGCTAGCACAGATACGCAGTATTTT. This rearrangement joins TRBV19 to TRBJ2-3, with 7 positions matching TRBD2. V shed 2 bases, J shed 0 bases, and the junction held 8 bases outside the gene matches. This CDR3 comprises 17 residues. Germline values: CDR1 LNHDA, CDR2 SQIVND (reference sequence).

This clone was counted a single time. The rearrangement joins TRBV7-6 to TRBJ2-3, with a tentative D call TRBD1 (6 bases). The CDR3 is 14 amino acids. Germline CDR1 and CDR2: SGHVS and FNYEAQ. V gave up 6 bases and J gave up 0 bases, with 10 bases separating them. Here the CDR3 reads CASRGAPSTDTQYF. CDR3 sequence (DNA): TGTGCCAGCAGGGGGGCCCCTAGCACAGATACGCAGTATTTT.

The chain links TRBV18 to TRBJ2-7; possible D gene TRBD2, 5 bases. The V and J ends lost 3 bases and 1 base respectively, with 16 bases between them. The germline V gene encodes CDR1 KGHSH and CDR2 LQKENI. The CDR3 sequence is 16 residues long. The CDR3 coding sequence is TGTGCCAGCTCACCTTTTTCGGGGAAGGGATCCTACGAGCAGTACTTC. It translates to CASSPFSGKGSYEQYF.

The V and J genes are TRBV12-3 or TRBV12-4 and TRBJ1-1; tentative D call: TRBD1 (6 bases). This CDR3 contains 13 residues. Trimming took 3 bases from V and 5 from J, leaving 10 bases between them. The DNA of the CDR3 is TGTGCCAGCAGTTTTCACAGGGAGACTGAAGCTTTCTTT. This translates into CASSFHRETEAFF.

V gene TRBV3-1 (or the pseudogene TRBV3-2) combines with J gene TRBJ2-1, with TRBD2 matching 8 bases. J was trimmed by 9 bases and V by 4 bases; bases with no gene match: 14. Germline-derived CDR1 and CDR2 are LGHDT and YNNKEL (reference sequence). The CDR3 consists of 16 residues. The CDR3 here is CASSLLVVAGLGEQFF. CDR3 DNA sequence: TGTGCCAGCAGCCTCCTTGTGGTAGCGGGGTTGGGTGAGCAGTTCTTC.

Here the CDR3 DNA reads TGTGCCACCAGCCCGGGACAGGAGCCTAATCAGCCCCAGCATTTT. It translates to CATSPGQEPNQPQHF. The chain employs TRBV15 and TRBJ1-5; 8 nucleotides align to TRBD1. V was clipped by 5 bases and J by 4 bases; unmatched bases: 7. Germline V lookup: CDR1 LNHNV, CDR2 YYDKDF (reference sequence). This CDR3 contains 15 residues.

The V call is TRBV10-3, the J call TRBJ2-3; a weak D match, TRBD1 (6 bases). The CDR3 loop spans 15 amino acids. Per the germline V gene, CDR1 is ENHRY and CDR2 is SYGVKD. The V end was cut by 2 bases, the J end by 2 bases, with 11 bases between. CDR3 in amino acids: CAISEAGANTDTQYF. In DNA, the CDR3 is TGTGCCATCAGTGAGGCAGGGGCTAACACAGATACGCAGTATTTT.

The rearrangement uses TRBV19 and TRBJ2-1, with 7 bases matching TRBD2. J gave up 4 bases and V 7 bases, and 13 bases lay outside the gene matches. Germline V gene data show CDR1 as LNHDA and CDR2 as SQIVND (reference sequence). The CDR3 covers 16 residues. This CDR3 reads CASNLGRSWGYNEQFF. The CDR3 coding sequence is TGTGCCAGTAACCTCGGGAGGTCCTGGGGTTACAATGAGCAGTTCTTC.

The chain combines TRBV6-6 with TRBJ1-4, with D unclear. This CDR3 comprises 14 residues. Germline lookup yields CDR1 MNHNY and CDR2 SVGAGI (reference sequence). V was trimmed by 2 bases and J by 6 bases, leaving 10 bases between them. CDR3 coding DNA: TGTGCCAGCAGTTACATCAAACGAGATGAAAAACTGTTTTTT. Residues: CASSYIKRDEKLFF.

The chain joins TRBV5-1 to TRBJ2-3; possible D gene TRBD2, 6 bases. Trimming pared 4 bases from V and 0 bases from J, leaving 18 bases between. Germline CDR1 is SGHRS and CDR2 is YFSETQ. CDR3 length: 17 residues. The CDR3 DNA sequence: TGCGCCAGCAGCCCGTATGGGGACTTACCTAGCACAGATACGCAGTATTTT. It encodes CASSPYGDLPSTDTQYF.